The clone carrying this T cell receptor (beta chain) was detected only a few times. Its antigen is unidentified. This record belongs to a study of post-analysis software for immune sequencing data. Study overall: Secondary progressive, relapsing-remitting and progressive-relapsing multiple sclerosis were among the included disease courses. Study-level findings and limits: Four or five TRBV segments were more frequent in patients than controls; TRBV5-6, TRBV5-1 and TRBV20-1 belonged to this group. Under F measure analysis, samples from one preparation batch co-clustered strongly. The study found significantly lower normalized Chao1 diversity in multiple sclerosis patients than in controls.

The authors incorporated unique molecular identifiers into the TCR beta cDNA libraries. The authors obtained 400,000 to 600,000 cDNA molecules from approximately 0.95 to 9.8 million T cells. One entry per CDR3 protein, called by TCRdb with MiXCR from the PCR reads. The data contain some 500,000 distinct CDR3 sequences, around 40% of them seen just once; the ten biggest clones take up roughly 12%. Germline assignment: CDR1 MNHNS and CDR2 SASEGT. The CDR3 contains 15 residues. V shed 6 bases and J 2 bases; nucleotides not matched to a gene: 5. This TCR was sampled from a girl aged 5-17 years with multiple sclerosis. The rearrangement uses TRBV6-1 and TRBJ2-1; 9 positions agree with TRBD1. The sample taken for sequencing was blood. CDR3 bases: TGTGCCAGCAGGCGGGACAGGGACCCCTACAATGAGCAGTTCTTC. This gives the protein CASRRDRDPYNEQFF.